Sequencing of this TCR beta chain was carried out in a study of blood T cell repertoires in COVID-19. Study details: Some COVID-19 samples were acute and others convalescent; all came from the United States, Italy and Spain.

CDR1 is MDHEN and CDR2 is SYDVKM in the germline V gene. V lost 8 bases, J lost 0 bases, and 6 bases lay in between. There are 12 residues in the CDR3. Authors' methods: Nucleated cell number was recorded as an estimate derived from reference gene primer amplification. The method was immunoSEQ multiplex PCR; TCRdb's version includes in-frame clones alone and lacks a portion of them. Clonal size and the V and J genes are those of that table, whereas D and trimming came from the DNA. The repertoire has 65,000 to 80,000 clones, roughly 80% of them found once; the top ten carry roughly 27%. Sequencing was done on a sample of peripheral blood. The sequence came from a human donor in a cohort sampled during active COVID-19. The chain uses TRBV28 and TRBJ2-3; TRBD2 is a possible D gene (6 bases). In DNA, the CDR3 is TGTGCCAGCGGGGGGAGCACAGATACGCAGTATTTT. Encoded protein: CASGGSTDTQYF.